The 24 T cell receptor beta chains below all came from one sample that was sequenced in a study of shared clonotypes between healthy human individuals. Data came from immunoSEQ multiplex PCR; TCRdb stores just in-frame clones and leaves some out. The sample holds some 2,400,000 clones, approximately 94% seen once. Sequenced input: naive CD4+ T cells sorted from blood. Subset meaning: CD45RA+ positively selected. The receptors shown here come from a man younger than 30 in good health.

The chain carries TRBV6-1 and TRBJ2-7; 8 positions agree with TRBD1. Germline CDR1 reads MNHNS; CDR2 reads SASEGT. J gave up 2 bases and V 0 bases, and 6 bases lay outside the gene matches. This CDR3 has 16 amino acids. The CDR3 is CASSEAITGGTYEQYF. The DNA of the CDR3 is TGTGCCAGCAGTGAAGCCATTACAGGGGGAACCTACGAGCAGTACTTC.

The V call is TRBV6-5, the J call TRBJ2-7; either TRBD1 or TRBD2 may supply D (5 bases each). The germline V gene encodes CDR1 MNHEY and CDR2 SVGAGI. Trimming cost V 2 bases and J 2 bases, with 13 bases left between them. The CDR3 spans 15 residues. In DNA, the CDR3 is TGTGCCAGCAGTTACAGTGGGGGAGAAGCCTACGAGCAGTACTTC. Encoded protein: CASSYSGGEAYEQYF.

This clone appeared a few times. The V call is TRBV7-2, the J call TRBJ2-1; D possibly corresponds to TRBD1 (5 bases). The germline V gene has CDR1 SGHTA and CDR2 FQGNSA. Trimming pared 10 bases from V and 8 bases from J, leaving 21 bases between. The CDR3 runs to 14 residues. CDR3 region: CATTDLGAADEQFF. The CDR3 nucleotides read TGTGCCACTACGGACCTAGGGGCGGCCGATGAGCAGTTCTTC.

V and J are TRBV7-6 and TRBJ1-6; D remains ambiguous. Trimming removed 0 bases at V and 10 bases at J, with 4 bases between. The length of the CDR3 is 12 residues. The germline CDR1 and CDR2 sequences are SGHVS and FNYEAQ. Here the CDR3 DNA reads TGTGCCAGCAGCTTAGCTACCTCACCCCTCCACTTT. Its protein product is CASSLATSPLHF.

CDR3 nucleotide sequence: TGTGCCAGCAGTTACGGGGCAGTGTATGGCTACACCTTC. Protein product: CASSYGAVYGYTF. The V call is TRBV6-5, the J call TRBJ1-2; a weak D match, TRBD1 (5 bases). The germline CDR1 and CDR2 sequences are MNHEY and SVGAGI. Trimming removed 2 bases from V and 5 bases from J, with 9 bases in between. The CDR3 extends over 13 amino acids.

The chain joins TRBV2 to TRBJ2-2; D gene ambiguous. The ends were cut back, 5 bases at V and 7 bases at J, with 14 bases in the middle. The CDR3 is 14 amino acids. The germline CDR1 and CDR2 sequences are SNHLY and FYNNEI. CDR3 nucleotide sequence: TGTGCCAGCAGTTACTCCATGGGTATCGGGGAGCTGTTTTTT. It is translated as CASSYSMGIGELFF.

The V and J genes are TRBV5-1 and TRBJ2-7; the D gene is possibly TRBD2 (7 bases). The CDR3 runs 15 residues. Germline values: CDR1 SGHRS, CDR2 YFSETQ. Trimming took 2 bases from V and 0 from J, leaving 12 bases between them. The CDR3 DNA follows: TGCGCCAGCAGCTTCGACGGGGGGCCCTCCTACGAGCAGTACTTC. Encoded protein: CASSFDGGPSYEQYF.

The chain couples TRBV10-2 to TRBJ2-3, with D possibly TRBD2 on 5 matching bases. This CDR3 is built from 12 residues. With 8 bases removed from V and 1 base from J, the gap between germline ends came to 7 bases. Germline V CDR1 and CDR2: WSHSY, SAAADI. The chain's CDR3 is CASARGTDTQYF. In DNA form, the CDR3 reads TGCGCCAGCGCGCGGGGCACAGATACGCAGTATTTT.

This chain connects TRBV11-2 to TRBJ2-3, with 8 bases lining up with TRBD1. Germline loops: CDR1 SGHAT, CDR2 FQNNGV. The length of the CDR3 is 17 residues. The junction had 10 bases not matched to a gene; V was cut back by 4 bases and J by 1 base. The CDR3: CASSWTSGGMGTDTQYF. The CDR3, as DNA: TGTGCCAGCAGCTGGACCTCAGGGGGCATGGGCACAGATACGCAGTATTTT.

The gene calls are TRBV19 and TRBJ1-2; no definite D call. Trimming cost V 5 bases and J 3 bases, with 10 bases left between them. The CDR3 spans 13 residues. Per the germline V gene, CDR1 is LNHDA and CDR2 is SQIVND (reference sequence). The CDR3 DNA reads TGTGCCAGTAGTCCCGCCTGGGACTATGGCTACACCTTC. Translation gives CASSPAWDYGYTF.

J is TRBJ2-7 and V is TRBV2; D is undetermined. In germline, CDR1 is SNHLY, CDR2 FYNNEI. CDR3 length equals 11 residues. V was shortened by 7 bases and J by 6 bases, with 10 bases between the two germline ends. As DNA, the CDR3 is TGTGCCAGCAAGATTGGGGTCGAGCAGTACTTC. This sequence encodes CASKIGVEQYF. The whole variable domain, remainder taken from reference TRBV2 and TRBJ2-7, is EPEVTQTPSHQVTQMGQEVILRCVPISNHLYFYWYRQILGQKVEFLVSFYNNEISEKSEIFDDQFSVERPDGSNFTLKIRSTKLEDSAMYFCASKIGVEQYFGPGTRLTVT.

J is TRBJ2-3 and V is TRBV4-1, with D perhaps matching TRBD2 (5 bases). Trimming cost V 1 base and J 3 bases, with 11 bases left between them. This CDR3 is built from 15 residues. Germline CDR1 reads MGHRA; CDR2 reads YSYEKL. Written as DNA, the CDR3 is TGCGCCAGCAGCCAAGTGATCCCGGGGACAGATACGCAGTATTTT. It yields the protein CASSQVIPGTDTQYF.

The chain couples TRBV7-3 to TRBJ1-5; 8 nucleotides match TRBD1. The CDR3 sequence is 13 residues long. After removal of 9 bases from V and 6 bases from J, the junction contained 7 bases not matched to a gene. Per the germline V gene, CDR1 is SGHTA and CDR2 is FQGTGA. The CDR3 bases are TGTGCCAGGGGGGACAGGTTGACTCAGCCCCAGCATTTT. Its protein is CARGDRLTQPQHF.

The gene calls are TRBV7-2 and TRBJ2-1, with TRBD1 matching over 8 bases. After removal of 5 bases from V and 4 bases from J, the junction contained 7 bases not matched to a gene. This CDR3 is 15 amino acids long. Per the germline V gene, CDR1 is SGHTA and CDR2 is FQGNSA. CDR3 residues: CASSPDRGPYNEQFF. The CDR3 nucleotides are TGTGCCAGCAGCCCAGACAGGGGCCCATACAATGAGCAGTTCTTC.

This clone was counted a single time. The chain combines TRBV19 with TRBJ2-7; the match to TRBD1 covers 7 bases. Losses at the gene ends were 4 bases for V and 3 bases for J; bases not matched to a gene: 9. This CDR3 is 15 amino acids long. Germline V gene sequence: CDR1 LNHDA, CDR2 SQIVND (reference sequence). For the CDR3, the DNA is TGTGCCAGTAGTACGACAGGGTACTCAAACTACGAGCAGTACTTC. Amino acids: CASSTTGYSNYEQYF.

The chain is built from TRBV15 and TRBJ2-7; D might be TRBD2 (6 bases). The CDR3 is 17 amino acids. V dropped 3 bases and J dropped 4 bases, with 22 bases sitting between them. Germline CDR1 is LNHNV and CDR2 is YYDKDF (reference sequence). This chain's CDR3 is CATSRTTPSALRYEQYF. The DNA of the CDR3 is TGTGCCACCAGCAGGACCACTCCTAGCGCGCTCAGATACGAGCAGTACTTC.

This clone appeared a single time. This rearrangement joins TRBV7-2 to TRBJ1-2; the match to TRBD1 covers 8 bases. This CDR3 contains 15 residues. Germline values: CDR1 SGHTA, CDR2 FQGNSA. Germline trimming cut 4 bases from V and 7 bases from J; bases unmatched to any gene: 11. As DNA, the CDR3 is TGTGCCAGCAGCTATAGGGGACAGGATTTTGGTGGCTACACCTTC. It yields the protein CASSYRGQDFGGYTF.

This clone has only a few counts. One end of the junction fails to match germline, which may point to a read error. The CDR3 DNA sequence: TGTGCCAGCAGTTCCTCTCGGGCCAACGTCCTGACTTTC. Translating it yields CASSSSRANVLTF. The chain links TRBV6-5 to TRBJ2-6; D gene unclear. CDR3 size: 13 residues. Germline-derived CDR1 and CDR2 are MNHEY and SVGAGI.

This CDR3 reads CSVALGTAQETQYF. CDR3 sequence (DNA): TGCAGCGTGGCCCTTGGGACAGCCCAAGAGACCCAGTACTTC. The rearrangement links TRBV29-1 to TRBJ2-5; 7 nucleotides align to TRBD1. This CDR3 contains 14 residues. Looked up from germline, CDR1 is SQVTM and CDR2 is ANQGSEA. The V segment lost 6 bases and the J segment 1 base; nucleotides outside the gene matches: 8.

The chain has TRBV7-6 and TRBJ2-2; 7 bases are a match to TRBD2. V gave up 4 bases and J gave up 0 bases; unmatched junction bases: 8. Germline V gene data show CDR1 as SGHVS and CDR2 as FNYEAQ. CDR3 length: 17 amino acids. In DNA, the CDR3 is TGTGCCAGCAGCTCCGCCCTAGCGGTCGCGAACACCGGGGAGCTGTTTTTT. This translates into CASSSALAVANTGELFF.

To note about this clone: Other DNA sequences in the sample encode the same CDR3. CDR3: CASSPTGTYGYTF. The CDR3 nucleotides are TGTGCCAGCAGCCCCACGGGTACCTATGGCTACACCTTC. The chain carries TRBV6-5 and TRBJ1-2, with no clear D. Germline lookup yields CDR1 MNHEY and CDR2 SVGAGI. This CDR3 is built from 13 residues. Between the trimmed V and J ends, which lost 6 bases and 4 bases, there was a span of 12 bases.

The chain links TRBV4-1 to TRBJ2-1, with 11 bases that match TRBD2. The CDR3 runs to 17 residues. Germline CDR1 and CDR2: MGHRA and YSYEKL. With 4 bases clipped from V and 4 bases from J, the junction kept 9 bases outside the gene matches. This CDR3 reads CASSRGTSGLSYNEQFF. CDR3 sequence (DNA): TGCGCCAGCAGCCGCGGGACTAGCGGATTGTCTTACAATGAGCAGTTCTTC.

V is TRBV9 and J is TRBJ2-7; D remains unclear. The germline gives CDR1 SGDLS, CDR2 YYNGEE. The CDR3 runs 14 residues. Trimming removed 0 bases from V and 0 bases from J, with 7 bases in between. The CDR3 region has the DNA TGTGCCAGCAGCGTAGAACAGATCTCCTACGAGCAGTACTTC. Protein product: CASSVEQISYEQYF.

J is TRBJ2-1 and V is TRBV11-2; 7 bases agree with TRBD2. With 1 base clipped from V and 3 bases from J, the junction kept 3 bases outside the gene matches. The germline V gene encodes CDR1 SGHAT and CDR2 FQNNGV. The CDR3 contains 15 residues. CDR3 nucleotides: TGTGCCAGCAGCTTAGTTACTAGCGTCTACAATGAGCAGTTCTTC. Encoded protein: CASSLVTSVYNEQFF.